This TCR beta chain was identified during a study of blood T cell repertoires in COVID-19 (dated by TCRdb to 2020 to 2022). A note on the overall study: Samples covering the acute and convalescent phases of COVID-19 were provided by collaborators in the United States, Italy and Spain. The prospective study material was composed of cDNA or gDNA derived from T cells, B-cell-depleted T cells, or PBMCs. The dataset comprised deeply sampled blood TCRbeta repertoires from subjects exposed to, actively infected with, or recovered from COVID-19. The repertoires were released in a freely available public database intended as a resource for research on the immune response to SARS-CoV-2. The samples were drawn from the first 160 participants of the ongoing ImmuneRACE study and from 1,254 subjects provided by 6 global collaborators. The sample metadata nearly always contained a de-identified subject ID, COVID-19 status, age in years and sex. Where available, HLA class I and class II types were taken from metadata supplied by the sample provider and were not determined by assay-based typing. The investigation overall reported the following: The amount of clinical and demographic metadata varied by source and participant and was provided uncurated.

At one collaborating source in Seattle, patients were enrolled during active infection and were followed longitudinally through the course of disease. Whole blood was collected in K2EDTA tubes by collaborating institutions according to the institutions' own protocols. Collaborator samples were shipped for TCRbeta analysis as frozen whole blood, isolated PBMCs, or DNA extracted from either sample type. In the case of this clone: Its recognized antigen is unknown. The record has no base qualities; no much larger clone is one base away.

TCRbeta CDR3 regions were amplified from genomic DNA by means of the immunoSEQ Assay, a bias-controlled multiplex PCR. The authors processed their data as follows. The number of nucleated cells in each sample was estimated by amplification of reference gene primers within the assay. To quantify the absolute abundance of each unique TCRbeta CDR3 rearrangement, sequence reads were collapsed and filtered. For each sample, productive Simpson clonality was calculated as the square root of Simpson's diversity index over productive rearrangements. Not all clones reach the TCRdb copy of this immuneACCESS table, which keeps in-frame sequences only. Checked studies attribute under half of the gap to unresolved V genes and leave the rest unexplained. V and J calls and clone size follow that table, whereas D and trimming were derived from the DNA. This sample holds 200,000 to 250,000 clones; approximately 78% were observed only once. The ten largest account for approximately 5.6% of the sample.

The CDR3 starts with the cysteine, ends with the phenylalanine, and has 14 residues. The DNA shown is the 42-base CDR3, in frame from base 1. The germline V gene gives CDR1 as SGHRS and CDR2 as YFSETQ. V is trimmed back by 3 bases and J by 6 bases, and the junction contains 6 bases that no gene match accounts for. The sequenced sample was peripheral blood. This sequence originates from a woman between 65 and 79 years old with COVID-19, enrolled during active disease. The sequence joins TRBV5-1 to TRBJ1-2; the junction holds 9 bases that match TRBD1. DNA sequence: TGCGCCAGCAGCTATTTACAGGGGGCGGATGGCTACACCTTC. This yields the protein CASSYLQGADGYTF.